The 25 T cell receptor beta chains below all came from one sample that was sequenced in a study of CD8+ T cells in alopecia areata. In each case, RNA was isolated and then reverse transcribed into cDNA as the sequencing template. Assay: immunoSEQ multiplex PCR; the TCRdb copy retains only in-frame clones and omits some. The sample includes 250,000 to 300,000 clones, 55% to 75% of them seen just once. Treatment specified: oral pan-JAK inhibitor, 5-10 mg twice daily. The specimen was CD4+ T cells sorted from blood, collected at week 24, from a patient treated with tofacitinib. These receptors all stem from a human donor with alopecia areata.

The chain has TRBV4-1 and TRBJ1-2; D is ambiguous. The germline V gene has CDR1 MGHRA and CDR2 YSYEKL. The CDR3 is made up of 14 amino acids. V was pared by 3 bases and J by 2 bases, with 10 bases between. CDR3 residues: CASSHPGRNYGYTF. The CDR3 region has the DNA TGCGCCAGCAGCCACCCGGGTCGGAACTATGGCTACACCTTC.

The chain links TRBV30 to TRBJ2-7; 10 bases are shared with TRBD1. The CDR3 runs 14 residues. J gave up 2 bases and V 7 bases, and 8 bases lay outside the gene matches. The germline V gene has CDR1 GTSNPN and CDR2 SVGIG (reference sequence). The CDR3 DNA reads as TGTGCCTCCCAACTGGACAGGGGGACCTACGAGCAGTACTTC. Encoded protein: CASQLDRGTYEQYF.

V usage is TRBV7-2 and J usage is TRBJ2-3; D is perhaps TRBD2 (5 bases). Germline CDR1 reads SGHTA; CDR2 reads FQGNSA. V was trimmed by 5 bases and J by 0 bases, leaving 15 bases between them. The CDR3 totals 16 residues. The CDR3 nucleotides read TGTGCCAGCAGCGATCGCCCGGGGTCTAGCACAGATACGCAGTATTTT. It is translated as CASSDRPGSSTDTQYF. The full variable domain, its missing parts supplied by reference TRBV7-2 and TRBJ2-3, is GAGVSQSPSNKVTEKGKDVELRCDPISGHTALYWYRQSLGQGLEFLIYFQGNSAPDKSGLPSDRFSAERTGGSVSTLTIQRTQQEDSAVYLCASSDRPGSSTDTQYFGPGTRLTVL.

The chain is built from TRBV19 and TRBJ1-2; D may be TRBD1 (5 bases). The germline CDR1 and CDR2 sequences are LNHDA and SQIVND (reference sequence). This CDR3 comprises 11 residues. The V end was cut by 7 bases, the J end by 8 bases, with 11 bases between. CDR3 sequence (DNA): TGTGCCAGTACGAGGGGACTCGGCTACACCTTC. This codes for CASTRGLGYTF.

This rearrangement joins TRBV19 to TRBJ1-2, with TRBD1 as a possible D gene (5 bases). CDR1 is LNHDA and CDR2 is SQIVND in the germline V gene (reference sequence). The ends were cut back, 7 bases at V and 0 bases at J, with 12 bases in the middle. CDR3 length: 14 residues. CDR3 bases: TGTGCCAGTACTTGGGACCCAGCTAACTATGGCTACACCTTC. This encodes CASTWDPANYGYTF.

The CDR3 DNA is TGTGCCAGCAGCGATCGACAGGGGGACTATGGCTACACCTTC. This sequence encodes CASSDRQGDYGYTF. The chain recombines TRBV7-9 with TRBJ1-2; TRBD1 aligns across 9 bases. CDR1 is SEHNR, CDR2 FQNEAQ, per germline (reference sequence). The CDR3 has 14 amino acids. The trim removed 5 bases at V and 3 bases at J, leaving 4 bases unmatched.

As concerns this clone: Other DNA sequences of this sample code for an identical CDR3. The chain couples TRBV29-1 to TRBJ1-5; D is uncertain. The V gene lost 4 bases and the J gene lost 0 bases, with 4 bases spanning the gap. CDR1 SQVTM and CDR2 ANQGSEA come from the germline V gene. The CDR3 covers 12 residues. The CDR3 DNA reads TGCAGCGTTGGGGGTAGCAATCAGCCCCAGCATTTT. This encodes CSVGGSNQPQHF.

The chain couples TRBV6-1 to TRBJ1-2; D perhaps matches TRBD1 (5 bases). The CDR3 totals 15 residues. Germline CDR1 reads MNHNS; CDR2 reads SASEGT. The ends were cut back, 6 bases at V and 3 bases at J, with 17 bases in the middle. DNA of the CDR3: TGTGCCAGCAGCATAGCTAGGGGTCCATACTATGGCTACACCTTC. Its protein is CASSIARGPYYGYTF.

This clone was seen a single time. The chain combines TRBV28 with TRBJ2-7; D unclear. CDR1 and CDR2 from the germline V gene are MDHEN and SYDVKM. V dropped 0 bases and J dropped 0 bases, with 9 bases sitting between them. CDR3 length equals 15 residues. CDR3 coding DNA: TGTGCCAGCAGTTTATGGGCCCGACTCTCCTACGAGCAGTACTTC. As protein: CASSLWARLSYEQYF.

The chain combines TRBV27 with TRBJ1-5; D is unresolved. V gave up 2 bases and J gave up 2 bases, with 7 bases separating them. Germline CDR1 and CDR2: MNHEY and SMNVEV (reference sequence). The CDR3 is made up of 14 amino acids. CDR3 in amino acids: CASSLRVGNQPQHF. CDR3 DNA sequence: TGTGCCAGCAGTTTACGGGTCGGCAATCAGCCCCAGCATTTT.

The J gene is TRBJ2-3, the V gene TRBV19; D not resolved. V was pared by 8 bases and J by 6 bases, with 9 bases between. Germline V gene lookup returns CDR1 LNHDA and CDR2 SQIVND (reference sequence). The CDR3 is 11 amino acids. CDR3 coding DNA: TGTGCCAGTGCCCTGAGGGATACGCAGTATTTT. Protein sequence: CASALRDTQYF.

This chain's CDR3 is CAWSVPGGLQPQHF. CDR3 bases: TGTGCCTGGAGTGTCCCCGGAGGTTTACAGCCCCAGCATTTT. This chain uses TRBV30 with TRBJ1-5; no firm D call. The CDR3 extends over 14 amino acids. In germline, CDR1 is GTSNPN, CDR2 SVGIG (reference sequence). The ends were cut back, 0 bases at V and 7 bases at J, with 13 bases in the middle.

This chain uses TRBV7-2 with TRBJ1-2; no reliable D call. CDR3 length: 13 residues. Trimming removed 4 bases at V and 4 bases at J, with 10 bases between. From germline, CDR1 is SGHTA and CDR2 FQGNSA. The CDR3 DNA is TGTGCCAGCAGCTCCCTCGGAACCTATGGCTACACCTTC. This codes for CASSSLGTYGYTF.

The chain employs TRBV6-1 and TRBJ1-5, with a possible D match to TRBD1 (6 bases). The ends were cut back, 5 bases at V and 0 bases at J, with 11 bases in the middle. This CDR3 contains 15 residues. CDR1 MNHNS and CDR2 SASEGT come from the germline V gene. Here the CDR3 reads CASSKGTPSNQPQHF. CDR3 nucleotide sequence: TGTGCCAGCAGTAAAGGGACACCTAGCAATCAGCCCCAGCATTTT.

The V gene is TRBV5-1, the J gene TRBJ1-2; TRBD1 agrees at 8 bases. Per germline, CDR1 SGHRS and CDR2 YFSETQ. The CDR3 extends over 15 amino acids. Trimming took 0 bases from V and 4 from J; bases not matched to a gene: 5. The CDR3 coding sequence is TGCGCCAGCAGCTTGGATGCAGGGGGCGGCTATGGCTACACCTTC. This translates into CASSLDAGGGYGYTF.

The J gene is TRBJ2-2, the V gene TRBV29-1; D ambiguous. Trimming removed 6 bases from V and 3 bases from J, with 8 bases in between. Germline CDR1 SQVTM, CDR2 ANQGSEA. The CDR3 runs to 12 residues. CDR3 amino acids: CSVATHTGELFF. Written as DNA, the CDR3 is TGCAGCGTAGCGACTCACACCGGGGAGCTGTTTTTT.

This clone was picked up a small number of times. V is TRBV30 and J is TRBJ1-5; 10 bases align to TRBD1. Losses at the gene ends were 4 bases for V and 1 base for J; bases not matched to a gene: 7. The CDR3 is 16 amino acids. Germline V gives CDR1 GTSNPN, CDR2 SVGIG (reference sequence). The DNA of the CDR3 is TGTGCCTGGACCCCGTCGGACAGGGGGAGCAATCAGCCCCAGCATTTT. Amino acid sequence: CAWTPSDRGSNQPQHF.

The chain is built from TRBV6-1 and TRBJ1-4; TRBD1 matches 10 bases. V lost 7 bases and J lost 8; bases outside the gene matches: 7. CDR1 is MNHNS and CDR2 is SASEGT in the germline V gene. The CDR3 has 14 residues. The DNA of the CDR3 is TGTGCCAGCAACCCCGGGACAGGGGTCGAAAAACTGTTTTTT. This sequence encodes CASNPGTGVEKLFF.

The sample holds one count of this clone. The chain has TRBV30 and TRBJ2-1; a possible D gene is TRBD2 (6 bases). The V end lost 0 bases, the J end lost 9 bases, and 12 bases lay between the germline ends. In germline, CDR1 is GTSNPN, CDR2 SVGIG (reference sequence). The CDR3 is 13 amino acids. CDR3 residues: CAWSVGRDFEQFF. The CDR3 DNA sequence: TGTGCCTGGAGTGTAGGGCGGGACTTTGAGCAGTTCTTC.

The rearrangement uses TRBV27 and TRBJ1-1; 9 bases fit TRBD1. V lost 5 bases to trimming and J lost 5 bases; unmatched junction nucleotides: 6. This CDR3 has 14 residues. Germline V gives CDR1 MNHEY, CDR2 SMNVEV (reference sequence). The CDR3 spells CASSRRTGETEAFF. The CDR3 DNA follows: TGTGCCAGCAGTCGCCGGACAGGGGAAACTGAAGCTTTCTTT.

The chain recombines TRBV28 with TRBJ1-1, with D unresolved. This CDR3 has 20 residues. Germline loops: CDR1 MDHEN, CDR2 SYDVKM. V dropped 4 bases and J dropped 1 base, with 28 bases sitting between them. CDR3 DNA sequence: TGTGCCAGCAGTTGGCCCAAAAGGGAGCTCAACCCTCGGAGGAACACTGAAGCTTTCTTT. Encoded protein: CASSWPKRELNPRRNTEAFF. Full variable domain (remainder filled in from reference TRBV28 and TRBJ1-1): DVKVTQSSRYLVKRTGEKVFLECVQDMDHENMFWYRQDPGLGLRLIYFSYDVKMKEKGDIPEGYSVSREKKERFSLILESASTNQTSMYLCASSWPKRELNPRRNTEAFFGQGTRLTVV.

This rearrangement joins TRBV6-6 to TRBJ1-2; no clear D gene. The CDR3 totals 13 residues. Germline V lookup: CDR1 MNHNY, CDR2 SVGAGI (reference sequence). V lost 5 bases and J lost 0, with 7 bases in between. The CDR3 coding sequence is TGTGCCAGCAGTGCAGACCCTAACTATGGCTACACCTTC. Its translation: CASSADPNYGYTF.

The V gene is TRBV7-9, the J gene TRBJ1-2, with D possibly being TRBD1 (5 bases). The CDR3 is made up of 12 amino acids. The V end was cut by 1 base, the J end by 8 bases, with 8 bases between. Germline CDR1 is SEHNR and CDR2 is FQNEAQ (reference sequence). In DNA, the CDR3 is TGTGCCAGCAGCTTAGAAGGGGACGGCTACACCTTC. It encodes CASSLEGDGYTF.

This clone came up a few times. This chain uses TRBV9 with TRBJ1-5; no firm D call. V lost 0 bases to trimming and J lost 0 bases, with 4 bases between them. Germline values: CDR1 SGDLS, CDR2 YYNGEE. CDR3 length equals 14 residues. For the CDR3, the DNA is TGTGCCAGCAGCGTAGACAGTAGCAATCAGCCCCAGCATTTT. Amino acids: CASSVDSSNQPQHF.

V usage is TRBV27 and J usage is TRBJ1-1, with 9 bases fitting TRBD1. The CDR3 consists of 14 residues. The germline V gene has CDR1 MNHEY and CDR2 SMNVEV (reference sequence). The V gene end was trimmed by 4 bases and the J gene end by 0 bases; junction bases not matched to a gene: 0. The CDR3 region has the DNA TGTGCCAGCAGTTGGGACAGGGTGAACACTGAAGCTTTCTTT. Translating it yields CASSWDRVNTEAFF.